Below are 30 T cell receptor beta chains sequenced from a single sample in a study of identical twins. TCRdb called the 5' RACE reads again in MiXCR, with one record for every CDR3 protein. Altogether 1,800,000 or so distinct CDR3 sequences are present, roughly a third being singletons, with the ten largest covering 0.25% to 0.3%. Input material: cord blood. These receptors were collected from a newborn girl in good health.

The rearrangement joins TRBV7-2 to TRBJ2-1, with a tentative D call TRBD2 (6 bases). The germline V and J ends were trimmed by 6 bases and 0 bases, with 24 bases remaining between them. There are 19 residues in the CDR3. Per the germline V gene, CDR1 is SGHTA and CDR2 is FQGNSA. The CDR3 DNA reads as TGTGCCAGCAGTTTTCCGGGACTTTTCCAAATAAGCTCCTACAATGAGCAGTTCTTC. Residues: CASSFPGLFQISSYNEQFF.

The genes are TRBV28 and TRBJ2-4; no clear D. CDR1 MDHEN and CDR2 SYDVKM come from the germline V gene. Trimming left V 7 bases short and J 4 bases short, with 14 bases between. The CDR3 loop spans 14 amino acids. The CDR3 region is CASTFGSLKNIQYF. Here the CDR3 DNA reads TGTGCCAGCACCTTCGGGTCCCTGAAAAACATTCAGTACTTC.

This clonotype was found many times. The V gene is TRBV9, the J gene TRBJ1-4; D ambiguous. The CDR3 consists of 12 residues. Germline loops: CDR1 SGDLS, CDR2 YYNGEE. Deletions cut 0 bases from V and 8 bases from J, with 5 bases between. The CDR3 region has the DNA TGTGCCAGCAGCGTAGACGGAGAAAAACTGTTTTTT. Amino acid sequence: CASSVDGEKLFF. Variable domain in full (rest from reference TRBV9 and TRBJ1-4): DSGVTQTPKHLITATGQRVTLRCSPRSGDLSVYWYQQSLDQGLQFLIQYYNGEERAKGNILERFSAQQFPDLHSELNLSSLELGDSALYFCASSVDGEKLFFGSGTQLSVL.

Turning to this clonotype: A much more abundant neighbour one base away suggests this may be a read error. This sequence joins TRBV29-1 and TRBJ1-2; 8 bases fit TRBD1. The V gene's germline CDR1 is SQVTM and CDR2 ANQGSEA. The CDR3 runs 13 residues. V was pared by 4 bases and J by 4 bases, with 5 bases of the junction left unmatched. CDR3 coding DNA: TGCAGCGTTGCGGCAGGGGGCTCCTATGGCTACACCTTC. Translating gives CSVAAGGSYGYTF.

The J gene is TRBJ1-6, the V gene TRBV20-1; D unresolved. This CDR3 is built from 16 residues. V was shortened by 1 base and J by 4 bases, with 14 bases between the two germline ends. Germline lookup yields CDR1 DFQATT and CDR2 SNEGSKA (reference sequence). CDR3 residues: CSARGGGYRYNSPLHF. CDR3 coding DNA: TGCAGTGCTAGAGGGGGAGGGTACCGTTATAATTCACCCCTCCACTTT.

The rearrangement uses TRBV6-2 or TRBV6-3 and TRBJ2-3; D is unresolved. The V end was cut by 5 bases, the J end by 0 bases, with 21 bases between. CDR3 length equals 18 residues. Germline V gives CDR1 MNHEY, CDR2 SVGEGT. CDR3 bases: TGTGCCAGCAGTCCATCCCCTCTAAGGCGCCCTAGCACAGATACGCAGTATTTT. Amino acid sequence: CASSPSPLRRPSTDTQYF.

This clonotype has more than one count but fewer than ten. The chain recombines TRBV20-1 with TRBJ2-3; TRBD2 might be the D (7 bases). CDR3 length: 15 amino acids. Germline V gives CDR1 DFQATT, CDR2 SNEGSKA (reference sequence). V lost 6 bases and J 3 bases, leaving 19 bases between the germline ends. This chain's CDR3 is CSAGRGADATDTQYF. In DNA, the CDR3 is TGCAGTGCCGGACGGGGGGCCGACGCAACAGATACGCAGTATTTT.

The V gene is TRBV9, the J gene TRBJ1-4; possible D gene TRBD1, 6 bases. The V gene lost 3 bases and the J gene lost 10 bases, with 13 bases spanning the gap. The CDR3 spans 13 residues. Germline CDR1 is SGDLS and CDR2 is YYNGEE. The CDR3 protein is CASSGTGFGKLFF. In nucleotides, the CDR3 is TGTGCCAGCAGCGGTACAGGGTTCGGAAAACTGTTTTTT.

The genes are TRBV4-2 and TRBJ2-3; 7 nucleotides match TRBD2. Trimming took 3 bases from V and 6 from J; bases not matched to a gene: 12. CDR1 and CDR2 from the germline V gene are LGHNA and YNFKEQ. The CDR3 runs 16 residues. Written as DNA, the CDR3 is TGTGCCAGCAGCCAGGGGGAGCGGGGCCTAACCGATACGCAGTATTTT. This translates into CASSQGERGLTDTQYF.

This clonotype was counted many times. The genes are TRBV29-1 and TRBJ2-7, with 7 positions matching TRBD1. CDR1 and CDR2 from the germline V gene are SQVTM and ANQGSEA. The CDR3 runs to 11 residues. V lost 5 bases to trimming and J lost 6 bases; unmatched junction nucleotides: 4. DNA of the CDR3: TGCAGCGTTCACAGGGGCGGCGAGCAGTACTTC. Its protein product is CSVHRGGEQYF.

This clonotype was counted at least ten times. This chain uses TRBV4-2 with TRBJ2-3, with 7 bases lining up with TRBD1. CDR1 and CDR2 from the germline V gene are LGHNA and YNFKEQ. This CDR3 has 16 amino acids. The V gene end was trimmed by 3 bases and the J gene end by 0 bases; junction bases not matched to a gene: 6. This CDR3 reads CASSQSTGVSTDTQYF. The CDR3 DNA follows: TGTGCCAGCAGCCAGAGCACAGGGGTTAGCACAGATACGCAGTATTTT.

The chain recombines TRBV15 with TRBJ2-7, with 8 bases aligning to TRBD1. In germline, CDR1 is LNHNV, CDR2 YYDKDF (reference sequence). This CDR3 is built from 14 residues. J was trimmed by 2 bases and V by 0 bases; bases with no gene match: 0. CDR3 protein: CATSREQGAYEQYF. CDR3 DNA sequence: TGTGCCACCAGCAGAGAACAGGGGGCCTACGAGCAGTACTTC.

CDR3 in amino acids: CSVEGVRGGDYGYTF. The DNA for the CDR3 is TGCAGCGTTGAAGGGGTGAGAGGAGGGGATTATGGCTACACCTTC. J is TRBJ1-2 and V is TRBV29-1, with D perhaps matching TRBD1 (5 bases). The germline V and J ends were trimmed by 1 base and 5 bases, with 17 bases remaining between them. In germline, CDR1 is SQVTM, CDR2 ANQGSEA. The CDR3 spans 15 residues. Combining the CDR3 with reference TRBV29-1 and TRBJ1-2 gives the whole variable domain SAVISQKPSRDICQRGTSLTIQCQVDSQVTMMFWYRQQPGQSLTLIATANQGSEATYESGFVIDKFPISRPNLTFSTLTVSNMSPEDSSIYLCSVEGVRGGDYGYTFGSGTRLTVV.

The chain carries TRBV27 and TRBJ2-4, with D unclear. The J call is in doubt because the DNA end fits TRBJ2-7 better. This CDR3 region has 13 residues. The germline V gene has CDR1 MNHEY and CDR2 SMNVEV (reference sequence). CDR3 nucleotides: TGTGCCAGCAGCACGGATAGACGTACCGAGCAGTACTTC. Translating it yields CASSTDRRTEQYF.

There are a few counts of this clonotype. CDR3 residues: CASRPQHF. For the CDR3, the DNA is TGTGCCAGCAGGCCCCAGCATTTT. J is TRBJ1-5 and V is TRBV27; D ambiguous. CDR1 is MNHEY and CDR2 is SMNVEV in the germline V gene (reference sequence). V lost 6 bases and J 9 bases, leaving 0 bases between the germline ends. The CDR3 covers 8 residues.

The table lists this clonotype with a few counts. This chain uses TRBV20-1 with TRBJ2-5; D uncertain. Near its end, the DNA agrees better with TRBJ2-7, so the J call may be wrong. Germline-derived CDR1 and CDR2 are DFQATT and SNEGSKA (reference sequence). The CDR3 sequence is 15 residues long. CDR3 protein: CSARDGRRDDYEQYF. DNA for the CDR3: TGCAGTGCTAGAGATGGCAGGAGAGACGATTACGAGCAGTACTTC.

The chain joins TRBV6-1 to TRBJ2-1; TRBD2 might be the D (8 bases). CDR1 is MNHNS and CDR2 is SASEGT in the germline V gene. The ends were cut back, 7 bases at V and 5 bases at J, with 27 bases in the middle. The CDR3 has 18 residues. The CDR3 loop reads CASTPWRGQREFNNEQFF. DNA of the CDR3: TGTGCCAGCACCCCTTGGAGGGGGCAGCGGGAGTTTAACAATGAGCAGTTCTTC.

This clonotype was found many times. This sequence joins TRBV18 and TRBJ2-1, with 7 bases identical to TRBD2. V trimming: 8 bases; J trimming: 8 bases; junction bases outside the gene matches: 3. Germline CDR1 and CDR2: KGHSH and LQKENI. The CDR3 extends over 11 amino acids. CDR3 DNA: TGTGCCAGCAGTCGGGGGGATGAGCAGTTCTTC. It encodes CASSRGDEQFF.

The chain is built from TRBV6-1 and TRBJ2-3; D call uncertain. Trimming left V 1 base short and J 4 bases short, with 9 bases between. CDR3 length: 14 residues. CDR1 is MNHNS, CDR2 SASEGT, per germline. CDR3 sequence (DNA): TGTGCCAGCAGTGAAGGAGGCCGCGCAGATACGCAGTATTTT. It translates to CASSEGGRADTQYF.

This clonotype came up many times. The rearrangement uses TRBV29-1 and TRBJ1-1; 8 bases align to TRBD1. V lost 2 bases and J lost 2; bases outside the gene matches: 1. CDR1 SQVTM and CDR2 ANQGSEA come from the germline V gene. This CDR3 is built from 13 residues. CDR3 loop: CSVEQGANTEAFF. Written as DNA, the CDR3 is TGCAGCGTTGAACAGGGGGCAAACACTGAAGCTTTCTTT.

As regards this clonotype: A junction end diverges from the germline sequence, so it may reflect a read error. This chain joins TRBV6-1 and TRBJ2-7; D is perhaps TRBD1 (6 bases). Looked up from germline, CDR1 is MNHNS and CDR2 is SASEGT. This CDR3 contains 15 residues. The CDR3: CASRQTGWKSYERYF. The CDR3 DNA follows: TGTGCCAGCAGACAAACAGGGTGGAAATCCTACGAGCGGTACTTC.

This clonotype was picked up many times. The gene calls are TRBV28 and TRBJ2-7; D is perhaps TRBD1 or TRBD2 (5 bases each). Germline lookup yields CDR1 MDHEN and CDR2 SYDVKM. This CDR3 is 15 amino acids long. Deletions cut 6 bases from V and 0 bases from J, with 15 bases between. CDR3 bases: TGTGCCAGCAGCTGGGGGTTTCGCCGCTCCTACGAGCAGTACTTC. The encoded protein is CASSWGFRRSYEQYF.

The V call is TRBV12-3 or TRBV12-4, the J call TRBJ2-1; the D is unclear. With 4 bases removed from V and 0 bases from J, the gap between germline ends came to 13 bases. This CDR3 comprises 16 residues. The CDR3 sequence is CASSWPALSSYNEQFF. DNA for the CDR3: TGTGCCAGCAGTTGGCCAGCGCTCAGCTCCTACAATGAGCAGTTCTTC.

The chain employs TRBV6-5 and TRBJ2-5; unclear D gene. The germline V gene encodes CDR1 MNHEY and CDR2 SVGAGI. The CDR3 runs to 13 residues. Trimming shortened V by 0 bases and J by 11 bases, and 13 bases separated the two germline ends. The CDR3 sequence: CASSYSAYNEQYF. The CDR3 nucleotides read TGTGCCAGCAGTTACTCGGCCTACAATGAGCAGTACTTC.

The table lists this clonotype with many counts. V and J are TRBV29-1 and TRBJ1-1, with D unresolved. Germline CDR1 is SQVTM and CDR2 is ANQGSEA. The CDR3 extends over 11 amino acids. Deletions cut 4 bases from V and 1 base from J, with 4 bases between. CDR3 in DNA: TGCAGCGTTGCCAGGAACACTGAAGCTTTCTTT. This translates into CSVARNTEAFF.

A remark on this clonotype: A read error may be the cause here, since a much bigger clone is one base away. The gene calls are TRBV4-2 and TRBJ2-7, with unresolved D. The germline gives CDR1 LGHNA, CDR2 YNFKEQ. CDR3 length: 13 residues. CDR3 DNA sequence: TGTGCCCGCAGCCAAGACTTAGACTACGAGCAGTACTTC. Protein: CARSQDLDYEQYF.

This clonotype has at least ten counts. The chain couples TRBV12-3 or TRBV12-4 to TRBJ2-4; 9 nucleotides match TRBD2. This CDR3 contains 19 residues. Trimming at V came to 4 bases and at J to 0 bases, leaving 13 bases not matched to a gene. This CDR3 is CASSSYPPTLAGAKNIQYF. CDR3 in DNA: TGTGCCAGCAGTTCTTACCCCCCCACACTAGCGGGAGCCAAAAACATTCAGTACTTC.

CDR3 nucleotide sequence: TGCGCCAGCAGCCCACGACAGGCCTCGGCCTATAATTCACCCCTCCACTTT. Translation gives CASSPRQASAYNSPLHF. The chain employs TRBV5-1 and TRBJ1-6, with D perhaps TRBD1 (6 bases). Germline CDR1 reads SGHRS; CDR2 reads YFSETQ. V lost 4 bases and J 2 bases, leaving 16 bases between the germline ends. This CDR3 spans 17 amino acids.

V and J are TRBV25-1 and TRBJ2-5; the match to TRBD2 covers 9 bases. Gene TRBJ2-7 matches the end of the DNA better, so the J call may be wrong. Per germline, CDR1 MGHDK and CDR2 SYGVNS. The CDR3 has 17 amino acids. This CDR3 is CASSDFEVAGAHNEQYF. The CDR3 nucleotides read TGTGCCAGCAGTGACTTCGAGGTAGCGGGGGCCCACAACGAGCAGTACTTC.

This clonotype was observed a handful of times. The V gene is TRBV6-5, the J gene TRBJ2-5, with a tentative D call TRBD2 (6 bases). Germline assignment: CDR1 MNHEY and CDR2 SVGAGI. Between the trimmed V and J ends, which lost 2 bases and 4 bases, there was a span of 11 bases. The CDR3 spans 14 residues. CDR3 sequence (DNA): TGTGCCAGCAGTTACGGAGGGGTTCGAGAGACCCAGTACTTC. Its translation: CASSYGGVRETQYF.